Sequencing of this T cell receptor (beta chain) was carried out in a study of blood T cell repertoires in COVID-19. Methods used by the authors: Reference gene primer amplification in the assay estimated nucleated cell counts. Method: immunoSEQ multiplex PCR; TCRdb's copy keeps in-frame clones and lacks some. That table gives V, J and clone size, and the DNA gave D and trimming. Of more than 250,000 clones listed, 65% to 90% are singletons. The CDR3 contains 14 residues. CDR1 MNHEY and CDR2 SVGAGI come from the germline V gene. V dropped 6 bases and J dropped 6; count of bases not matched to a gene: 9.

Sequencing used peripheral blood. This receptor was obtained from a man over 45 with active or convalescent COVID-19. This chain joins TRBV6-5 and TRBJ2-7, with 9 bases that match TRBD2. The CDR3, as DNA: TGTGCCAGCAGAACACCGGGACTAGCTAGCGAGCAGTACTTC. This encodes CASRTPGLASEQYF.